The next 7 T cell receptor beta chains were all read from a single sample in a study of shared clonotypes between healthy human individuals. TCRdb's table, derived via immunoSEQ multiplex PCR, lists solely in-frame clones and lacks some. The sample yields 2.5 million or so clones, around nine tenths seen once. Sequenced: naive CD4+ T cells sorted from blood. Subset here: CD45RA+ positively selected. Receptors were obtained from a man aged 18 to 30 in good health.

This chain links TRBV9 with TRBJ1-1, with D hard to call. The CDR3 is 14 residues long. V was trimmed by 2 bases and J by 5 bases, leaving 13 bases between them. Germline-derived CDR1 and CDR2 are SGDLS and YYNGEE. The CDR3 DNA follows: TGTGCCAGCAGCGTGACATCCTGGGGAACTGAAGCTTTCTTT. Protein: CASSVTSWGTEAFF.

V usage is TRBV11-2 and J usage is TRBJ2-7, with TRBD2 matching 7 bases. The CDR3 totals 16 residues. V lost 6 bases to trimming and J lost 7 bases; unmatched junction nucleotides: 18. Germline loops: CDR1 SGHAT, CDR2 FQNNGV. CDR3 sequence (DNA): TGTGCCAGCAGATCTCCGGGACTATGGAGCCGAAAGGAGCAGTACTTC. Amino acid sequence: CASRSPGLWSRKEQYF.

The rearrangement uses TRBV2 and TRBJ2-3, with D perhaps TRBD2 (6 bases). Germline CDR1 and CDR2: SNHLY and FYNNEI. This CDR3 has 13 residues. The V and J ends lost 4 bases and 5 bases respectively, with 10 bases between them. CDR3: CASSVRRGDTQYF. The CDR3 region has the DNA TGTGCCAGCAGTGTTAGGAGGGGAGATACGCAGTATTTT.

The chain couples TRBV6-5 to TRBJ2-7; 10 bases fit TRBD2. The germline gives CDR1 MNHEY, CDR2 SVGAGI. The CDR3 runs 14 residues. Germline trimming cut 2 bases from V and 9 bases from J; bases unmatched to any gene: 7. CDR3 in DNA: TGTGCCAGCAGTTACCTAGCGGGAGCGGTGGGGCAGTACTTC. Amino acids: CASSYLAGAVGQYF.

Of note for this clone: In the same sample, other DNA sequences code for this CDR3. The chain employs TRBV18 and TRBJ2-5; D ambiguous. Germline loops: CDR1 KGHSH, CDR2 LQKENI. The CDR3 length is 13 residues. V lost 2 bases and J lost 2, with 6 bases in between. CDR3 in amino acids: CASSPAGQETQYF. CDR3 bases: TGTGCCAGCTCACCAGCCGGGCAAGAGACCCAGTACTTC. The full variable domain, in which reference TRBV18 and TRBJ2-5 provide the parts outside the CDR3, is NAGVMQNPRHLVRRRGQEARLRCSPMKGHSHVYWYRQLPEEGLKFMVYLQKENIIDESGMPKERFSAEFPKEGPSILRIQQVVRGDSAAYFCASSPAGQETQYFGPGTRLLVL.

This clone was recorded only once. The chain is built from TRBV19 and TRBJ1-4; 7 nucleotides match TRBD1. V dropped 5 bases and J dropped 7; count of bases not matched to a gene: 7. The CDR3 is 14 residues long. CDR1 is LNHDA and CDR2 is SQIVND in the germline V gene (reference sequence). This CDR3 is CASSVTGTTEKLFF. CDR3 DNA sequence: TGTGCCAGTAGTGTGACAGGGACGACTGAAAAACTGTTTTTT.

The V and J genes are TRBV7-2 and TRBJ2-7; a weak D match, TRBD1 (5 bases). Per the germline V gene, CDR1 is SGHTA and CDR2 is FQGNSA. This CDR3 contains 15 residues. Between the trimmed V and J ends, which lost 3 bases and 2 bases, there was a span of 14 bases. CDR3 nucleotides: TGTGCCAGCAGCTTTCAGGGTTCCCCTACCTACGAGCAGTACTTC. It specifies CASSFQGSPTYEQYF.